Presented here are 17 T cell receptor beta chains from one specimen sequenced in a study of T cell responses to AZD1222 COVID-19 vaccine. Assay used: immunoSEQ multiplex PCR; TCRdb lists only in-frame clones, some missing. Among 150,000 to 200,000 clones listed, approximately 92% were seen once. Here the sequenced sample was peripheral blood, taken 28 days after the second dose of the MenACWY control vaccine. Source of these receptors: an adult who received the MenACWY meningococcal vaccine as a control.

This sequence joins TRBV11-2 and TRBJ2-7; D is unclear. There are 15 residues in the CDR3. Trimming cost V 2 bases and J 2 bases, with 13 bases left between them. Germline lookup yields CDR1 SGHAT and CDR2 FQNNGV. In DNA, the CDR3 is TGTGCCAGCAGCTTAAAGGGCACAGCCGCCTACGAGCAGTACTTC. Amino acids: CASSLKGTAAYEQYF.

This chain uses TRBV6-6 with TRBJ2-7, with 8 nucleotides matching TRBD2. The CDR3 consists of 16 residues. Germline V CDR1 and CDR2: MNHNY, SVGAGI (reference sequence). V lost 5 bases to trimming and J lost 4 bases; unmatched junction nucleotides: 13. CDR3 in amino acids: CASSPPTGLGSYEQYF. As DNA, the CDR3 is TGTGCCAGCAGTCCCCCGACGGGACTAGGGAGTTACGAGCAGTACTTC.

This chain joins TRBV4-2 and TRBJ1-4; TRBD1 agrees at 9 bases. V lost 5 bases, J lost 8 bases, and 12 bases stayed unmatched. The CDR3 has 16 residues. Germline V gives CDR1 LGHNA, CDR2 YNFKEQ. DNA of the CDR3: TGTGCCAGCAGCTTCGAACCCGGGACAGGGAACGAAAAACTGTTTTTT. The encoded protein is CASSFEPGTGNEKLFF.

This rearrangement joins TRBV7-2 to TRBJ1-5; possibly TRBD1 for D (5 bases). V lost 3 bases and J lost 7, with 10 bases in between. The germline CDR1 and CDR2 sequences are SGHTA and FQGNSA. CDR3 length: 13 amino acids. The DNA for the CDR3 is TGTGCCAGCAGCTTCGGGGCGATCCAGCCCCAGCATTTT. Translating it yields CASSFGAIQPQHF. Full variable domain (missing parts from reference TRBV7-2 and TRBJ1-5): GAGVSQSPSNKVTEKGKDVELRCDPISGHTALYWYRQSLGQGLEFLIYFQGNSAPDKSGLPSDRFSAERTGGSVSTLTIQRTQQEDSAVYLCASSFGAIQPQHFGDGTRLSIL.

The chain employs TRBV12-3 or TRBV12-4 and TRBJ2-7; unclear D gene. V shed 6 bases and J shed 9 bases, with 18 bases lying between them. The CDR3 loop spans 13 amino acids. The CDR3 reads CASSRQIDSGQYF. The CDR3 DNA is TGTGCCAGCAGCCGACAAATAGACTCCGGGCAGTACTTC.

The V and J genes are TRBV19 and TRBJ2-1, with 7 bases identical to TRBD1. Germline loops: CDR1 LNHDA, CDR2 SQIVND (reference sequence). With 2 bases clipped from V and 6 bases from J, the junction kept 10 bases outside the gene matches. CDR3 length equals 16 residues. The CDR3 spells CASSIPLTGLGNEQFF. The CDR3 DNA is TGTGCCAGTAGTATACCCCTGACAGGGCTCGGCAATGAGCAGTTCTTC.

CDR3 residues: CASSLVVNSNQPQHF. CDR3 in DNA: TGTGCCAGCAGCTTAGTGGTTAATAGCAATCAGCCCCAGCATTTT. This chain joins TRBV7-2 and TRBJ1-5; D is undetermined. The CDR3 has 15 residues. Trimming cost V 1 base and J 0 bases, with 7 bases left between them. Germline-derived CDR1 and CDR2 are SGHTA and FQGNSA.

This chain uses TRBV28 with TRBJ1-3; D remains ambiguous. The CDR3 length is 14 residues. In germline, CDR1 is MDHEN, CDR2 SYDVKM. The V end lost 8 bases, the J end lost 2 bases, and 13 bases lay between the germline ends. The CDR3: CASGLRSAGNTIYF. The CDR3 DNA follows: TGTGCCAGCGGGTTGAGGTCGGCTGGAAACACCATATATTTT.

Here the CDR3 DNA reads TGTGCCAGCAGCCCTTGGACAGGGCCAATCTCTGGAAACACCATATATTTT. The encoded protein is CASSPWTGPISGNTIYF. This chain links TRBV7-9 with TRBJ1-3; TRBD1 aligns across 8 bases. CDR3 size: 17 residues. Per germline, CDR1 SEHNR and CDR2 FQNEAQ (reference sequence). With V trimmed by 5 bases and J by 0 bases, 9 bases remained unmatched.

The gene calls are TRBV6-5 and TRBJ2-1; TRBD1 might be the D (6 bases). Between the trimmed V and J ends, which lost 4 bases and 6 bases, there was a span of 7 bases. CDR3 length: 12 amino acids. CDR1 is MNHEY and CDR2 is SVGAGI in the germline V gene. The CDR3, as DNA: TGTGCCAGCAGTTGGGGGCCCAATGAGCAGTTCTTC. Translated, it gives CASSWGPNEQFF.

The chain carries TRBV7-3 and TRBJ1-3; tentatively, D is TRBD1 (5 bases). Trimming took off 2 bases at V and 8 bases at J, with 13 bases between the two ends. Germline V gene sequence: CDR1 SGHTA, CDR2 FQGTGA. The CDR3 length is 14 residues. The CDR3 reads CASSLYGDADTIYF. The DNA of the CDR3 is TGTGCCAGCAGCTTATACGGGGACGCGGACACCATATATTTT.

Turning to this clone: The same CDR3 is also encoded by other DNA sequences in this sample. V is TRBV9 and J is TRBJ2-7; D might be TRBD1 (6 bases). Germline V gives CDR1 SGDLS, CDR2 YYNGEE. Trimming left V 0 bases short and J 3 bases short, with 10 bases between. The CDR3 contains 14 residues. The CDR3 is CASSVGGGGYEQYF. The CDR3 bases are TGTGCCAGCAGCGTAGGAGGGGGTGGCTACGAGCAGTACTTC.

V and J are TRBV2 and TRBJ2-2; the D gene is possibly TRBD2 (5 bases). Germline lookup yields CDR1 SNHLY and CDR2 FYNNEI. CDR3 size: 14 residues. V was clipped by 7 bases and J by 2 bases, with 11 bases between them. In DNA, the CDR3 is TGTGCCAGCAACGTAGCGACAAACACCGGGGAGCTGTTTTTT. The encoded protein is CASNVATNTGELFF.

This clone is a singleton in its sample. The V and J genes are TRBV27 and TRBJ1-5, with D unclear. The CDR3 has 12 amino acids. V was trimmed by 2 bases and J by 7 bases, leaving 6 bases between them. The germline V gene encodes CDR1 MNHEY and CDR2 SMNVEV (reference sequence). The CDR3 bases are TGTGCCAGCAGTTTACAAGGACAGCCCCAGCATTTT. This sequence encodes CASSLQGQPQHF.

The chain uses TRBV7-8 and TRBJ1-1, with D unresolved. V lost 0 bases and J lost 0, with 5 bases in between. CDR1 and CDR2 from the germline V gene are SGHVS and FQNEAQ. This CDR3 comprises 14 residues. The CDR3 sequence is CASSLAGMNTEAFF. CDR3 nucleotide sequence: TGTGCCAGCAGCTTAGCAGGGATGAACACTGAAGCTTTCTTT.

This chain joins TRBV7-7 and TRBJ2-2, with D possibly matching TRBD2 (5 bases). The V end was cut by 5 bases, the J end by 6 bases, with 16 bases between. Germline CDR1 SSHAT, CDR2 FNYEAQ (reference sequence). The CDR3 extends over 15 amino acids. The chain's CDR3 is CASSRGINRAGELFF. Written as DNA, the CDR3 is TGTGCCAGCAGCCGGGGAATTAATAGGGCCGGGGAGCTGTTTTTT.

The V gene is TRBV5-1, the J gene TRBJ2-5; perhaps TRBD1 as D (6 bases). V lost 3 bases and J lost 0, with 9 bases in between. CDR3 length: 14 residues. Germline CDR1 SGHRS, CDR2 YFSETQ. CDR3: CASSSGTNQETQYF. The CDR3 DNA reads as TGCGCCAGCAGCTCCGGGACAAACCAAGAGACCCAGTACTTC.